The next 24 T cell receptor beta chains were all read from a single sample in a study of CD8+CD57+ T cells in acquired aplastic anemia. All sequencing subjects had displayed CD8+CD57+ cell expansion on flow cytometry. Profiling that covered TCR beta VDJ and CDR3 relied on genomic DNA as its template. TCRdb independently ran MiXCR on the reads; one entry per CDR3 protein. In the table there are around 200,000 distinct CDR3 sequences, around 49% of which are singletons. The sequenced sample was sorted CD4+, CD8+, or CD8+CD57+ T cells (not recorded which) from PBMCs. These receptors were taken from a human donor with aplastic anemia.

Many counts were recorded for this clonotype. CDR3 sequence reads: CASSSGGASYEQYF. In DNA form, the CDR3 reads TGTGCCAGCAGCTCAGGGGGGGCTTCCTACGAGCAGTACTTC. The chain recombines TRBV5-5 with TRBJ2-7, with D perhaps assigned TRBD1 or TRBD2 (7 bases each). V was cut by 3 bases and J by 1 base, with 11 bases left in between. CDR1 SGHKS and CDR2 YYEKEE come from the germline V gene (reference sequence). CDR3 length equals 14 residues. The complete variable domain, with remaining parts taken from reference TRBV5-5 and TRBJ2-7, reads DAGVTQSPTHLIKTRGQQVTLRCSPISGHKSVSWYQQVLGQGPQFIFQYYEKEERGRGNFPDRFSARQFPNYSSELNVNALLLGDSALYLCASSSGGASYEQYFGPGTRLTVT.

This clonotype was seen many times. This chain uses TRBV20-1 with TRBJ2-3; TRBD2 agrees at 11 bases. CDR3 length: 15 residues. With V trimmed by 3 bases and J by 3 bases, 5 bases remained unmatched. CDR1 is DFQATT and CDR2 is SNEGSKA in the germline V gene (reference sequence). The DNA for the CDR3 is TGCAGTGCTAGGGATAGCGGGGGGGTTACAGATACGCAGTATTTT. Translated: CSARDSGGVTDTQYF.

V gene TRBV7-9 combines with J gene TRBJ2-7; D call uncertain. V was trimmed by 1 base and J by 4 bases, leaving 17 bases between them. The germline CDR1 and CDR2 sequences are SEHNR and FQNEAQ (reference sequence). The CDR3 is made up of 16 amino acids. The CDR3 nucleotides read TGTGCCAGCAGCTTAGGAGGCGAGCCATCTGAGTACGAGCAGTACTTC. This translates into CASSLGGEPSEYEQYF.

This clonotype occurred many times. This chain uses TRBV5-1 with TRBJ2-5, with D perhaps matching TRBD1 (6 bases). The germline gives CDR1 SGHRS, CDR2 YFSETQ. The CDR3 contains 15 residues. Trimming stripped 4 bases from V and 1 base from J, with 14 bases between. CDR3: CASSRRRTAQETQYF. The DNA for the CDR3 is TGCGCCAGCAGCCGACGGAGGACAGCCCAAGAGACCCAGTACTTC. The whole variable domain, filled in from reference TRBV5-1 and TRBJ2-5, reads KAGVTQTPRYLIKTRGQQVTLSCSPISGHRSVSWYQQTPGQGLQFLFEYFSETQRNKGNFPGRFSGRQFSNSRSEMNVSTLELGDSALYLCASSRRRTAQETQYFGPGTRLLVL.

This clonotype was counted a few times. In DNA form, the CDR3 reads TGTGCCAGTAGTATAGAGAGATGGGATCAGCCCCAGCATTTT. Translation: CASSIERWDQPQHF. The rearrangement joins TRBV19 to TRBJ1-5; D call uncertain. Germline V gene sequence: CDR1 LNHDA, CDR2 SQIVND (reference sequence). V lost 0 bases and J lost 5, with 8 bases in between. The CDR3 runs 14 residues.

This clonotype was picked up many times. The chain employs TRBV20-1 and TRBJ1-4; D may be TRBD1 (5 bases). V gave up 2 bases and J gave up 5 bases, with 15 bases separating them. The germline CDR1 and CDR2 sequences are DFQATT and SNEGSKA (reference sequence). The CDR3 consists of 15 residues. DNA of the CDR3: TGCAGTGCTAGACGGCCGGGGGTCGGAAATGAAAAACTGTTTTTT. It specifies CSARRPGVGNEKLFF.

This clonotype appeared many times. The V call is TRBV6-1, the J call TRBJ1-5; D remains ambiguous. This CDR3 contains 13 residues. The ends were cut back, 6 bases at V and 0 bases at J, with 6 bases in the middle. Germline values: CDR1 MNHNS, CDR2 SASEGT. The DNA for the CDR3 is TGTGCCAGCAGGGATTATAGCAATCAGCCCCAGCATTTT. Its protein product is CASRDYSNQPQHF.

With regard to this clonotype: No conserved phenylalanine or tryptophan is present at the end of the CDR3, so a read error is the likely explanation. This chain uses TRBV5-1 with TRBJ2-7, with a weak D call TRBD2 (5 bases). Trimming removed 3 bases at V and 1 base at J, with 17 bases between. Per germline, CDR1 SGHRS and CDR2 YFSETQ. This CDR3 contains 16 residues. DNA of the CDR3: TGCGCCAGCAGCTCGGGCCATAATATAGCGTCCTACGAGCAGTACTCC. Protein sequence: CASSSGHNIASYEQYS.

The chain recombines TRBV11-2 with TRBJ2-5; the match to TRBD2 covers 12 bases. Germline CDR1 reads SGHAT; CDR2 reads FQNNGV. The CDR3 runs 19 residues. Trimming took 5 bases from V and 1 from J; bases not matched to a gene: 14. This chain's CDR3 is CASSQVGLTSGGFQETQYF. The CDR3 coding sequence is TGTGCCAGCAGCCAAGTGGGCCTTACTAGCGGGGGGTTCCAAGAGACCCAGTACTTC.

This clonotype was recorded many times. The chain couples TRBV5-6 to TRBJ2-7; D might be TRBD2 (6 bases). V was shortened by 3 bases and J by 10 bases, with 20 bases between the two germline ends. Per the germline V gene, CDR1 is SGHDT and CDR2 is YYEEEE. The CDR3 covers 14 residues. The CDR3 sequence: CASSSGALTLRQYF. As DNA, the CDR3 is TGTGCCAGCAGCTCGGGAGCCCTGACCCTCAGACAGTACTTC.

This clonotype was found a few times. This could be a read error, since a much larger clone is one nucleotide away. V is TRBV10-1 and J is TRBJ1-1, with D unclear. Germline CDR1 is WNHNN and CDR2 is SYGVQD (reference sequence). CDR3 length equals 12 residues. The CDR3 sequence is CASSDTATEVFF. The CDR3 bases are TGCGCCAGCAGTGACACTGCAACTGAAGTTTTCTTT.

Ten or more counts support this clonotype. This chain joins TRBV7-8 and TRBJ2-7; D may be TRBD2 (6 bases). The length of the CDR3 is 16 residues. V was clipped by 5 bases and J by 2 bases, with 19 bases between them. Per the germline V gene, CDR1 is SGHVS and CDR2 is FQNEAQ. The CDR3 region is CASSPTTGARPYEQYF. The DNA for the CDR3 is TGTGCCAGCAGCCCCACTACGGGAGCTCGTCCCTACGAGCAGTACTTC.

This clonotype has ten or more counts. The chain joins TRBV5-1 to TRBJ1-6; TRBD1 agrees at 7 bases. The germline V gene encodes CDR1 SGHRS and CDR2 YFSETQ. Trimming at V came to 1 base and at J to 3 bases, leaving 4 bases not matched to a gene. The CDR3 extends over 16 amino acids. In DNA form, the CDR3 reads TGCGCCAGCAGCTTGACAGGGGTCCGCTATAATTCACCCCTCCACTTT. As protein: CASSLTGVRYNSPLHF. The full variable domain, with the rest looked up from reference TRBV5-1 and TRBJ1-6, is KAGVTQTPRYLIKTRGQQVTLSCSPISGHRSVSWYQQTPGQGLQFLFEYFSETQRNKGNFPGRFSGRQFSNSRSEMNVSTLELGDSALYLCASSLTGVRYNSPLHFGNGTRLTVT.

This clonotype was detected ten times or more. The CDR3 sequence: CASRLDAGNTEAFF. The CDR3 DNA sequence: TGTGCCAGCAGGCTGGACGCTGGGAACACTGAAGCTTTCTTT. The chain employs TRBV7-9 and TRBJ1-1; no clear D gene. Germline V CDR1 and CDR2: SEHNR, FQNEAQ (reference sequence). V gave up 6 bases and J gave up 1 base, with 12 bases separating them. This CDR3 is built from 14 residues.

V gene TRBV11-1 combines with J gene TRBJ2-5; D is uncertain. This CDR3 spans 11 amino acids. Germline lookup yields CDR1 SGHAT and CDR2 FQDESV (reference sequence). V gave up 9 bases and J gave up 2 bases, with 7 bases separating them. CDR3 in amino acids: CASSTQETQYF. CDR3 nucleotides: TGTGCCAGTAGTACGCAAGAGACCCAGTACTTC.

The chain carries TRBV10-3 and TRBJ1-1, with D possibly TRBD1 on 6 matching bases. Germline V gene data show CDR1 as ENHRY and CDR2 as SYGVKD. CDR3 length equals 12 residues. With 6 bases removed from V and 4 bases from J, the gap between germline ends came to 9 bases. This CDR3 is CAISTRGTEAFF. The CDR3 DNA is TGTGCCATCAGCACCAGGGGCACTGAAGCTTTCTTT.

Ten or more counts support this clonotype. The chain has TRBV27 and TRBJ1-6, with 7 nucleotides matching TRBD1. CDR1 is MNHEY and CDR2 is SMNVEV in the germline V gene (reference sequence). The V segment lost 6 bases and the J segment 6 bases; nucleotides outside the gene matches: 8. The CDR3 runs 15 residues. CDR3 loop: CASRAEGARNSPLHF. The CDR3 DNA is TGTGCCAGCAGGGCCGAGGGGGCGCGTAATTCACCCCTCCACTTT.

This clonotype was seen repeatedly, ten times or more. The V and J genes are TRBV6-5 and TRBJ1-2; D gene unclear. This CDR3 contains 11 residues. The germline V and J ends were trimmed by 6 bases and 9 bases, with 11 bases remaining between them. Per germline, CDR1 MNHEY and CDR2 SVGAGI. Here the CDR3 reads CASRLNGRYTF. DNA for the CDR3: TGTGCCAGCAGGTTGAACGGGCGCTACACCTTC.

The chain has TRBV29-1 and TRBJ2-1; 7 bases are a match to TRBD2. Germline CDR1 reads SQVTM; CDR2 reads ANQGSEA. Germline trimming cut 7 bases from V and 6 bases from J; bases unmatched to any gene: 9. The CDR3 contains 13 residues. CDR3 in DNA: TGCAGCGACCGGGACTACGTTACCAATGAGCAGTTCTTC. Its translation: CSDRDYVTNEQFF.

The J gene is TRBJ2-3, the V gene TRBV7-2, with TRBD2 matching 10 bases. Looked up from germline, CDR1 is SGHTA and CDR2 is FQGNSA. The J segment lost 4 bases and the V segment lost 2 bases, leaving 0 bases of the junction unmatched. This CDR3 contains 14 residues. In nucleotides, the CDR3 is TGTGCCAGCAGCTTAACTAGCGGGGCAGATACGCAGTATTTT. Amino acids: CASSLTSGADTQYF.

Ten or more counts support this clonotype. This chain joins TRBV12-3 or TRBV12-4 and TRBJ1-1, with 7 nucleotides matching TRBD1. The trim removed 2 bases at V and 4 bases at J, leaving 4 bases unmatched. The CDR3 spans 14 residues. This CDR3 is CASSLRGLGTEAFF. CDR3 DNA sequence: TGTGCCAGCAGTTTAAGGGGGCTCGGCACTGAAGCTTTCTTT.

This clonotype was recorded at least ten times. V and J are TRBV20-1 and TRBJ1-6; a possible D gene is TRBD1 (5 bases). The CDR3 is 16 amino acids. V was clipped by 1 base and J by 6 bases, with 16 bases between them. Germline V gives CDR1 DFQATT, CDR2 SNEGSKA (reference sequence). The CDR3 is CSARVPLDRSNSPLHF. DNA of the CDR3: TGCAGTGCTAGAGTTCCCCTTGACAGAAGTAATTCACCCCTCCACTTT.

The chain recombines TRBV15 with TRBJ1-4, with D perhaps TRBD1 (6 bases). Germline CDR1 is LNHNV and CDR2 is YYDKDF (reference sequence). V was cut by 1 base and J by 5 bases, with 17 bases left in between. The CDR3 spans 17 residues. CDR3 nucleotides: TGTGCCACCAGCAGAGGGGGGGCGCAGGGAAACAATGAAAAACTGTTTTTT. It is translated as CATSRGGAQGNNEKLFF. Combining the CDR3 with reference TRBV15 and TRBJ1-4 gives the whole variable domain DAMVIQNPRYQVTQFGKPVTLSCSQTLNHNVMYWYQQKSSQAPKLLFHYYDKDFNNEADTPDNFQSRRPNTSFCFLDIRSPGLGDTAMYLCATSRGGAQGNNEKLFFGSGTQLSVL.

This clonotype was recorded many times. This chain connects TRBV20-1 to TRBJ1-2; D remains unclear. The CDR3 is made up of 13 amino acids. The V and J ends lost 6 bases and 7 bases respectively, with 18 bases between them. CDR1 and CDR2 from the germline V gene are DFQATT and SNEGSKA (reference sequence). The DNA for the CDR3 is TGCAGTGCGGGCAGTCCCGTAATGGGTGGCTACACCTTC. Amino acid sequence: CSAGSPVMGGYTF.